A selection of T cell receptor beta chains follows, all from one sample in a study of T cells in Graves' hyperthyroidism and ophthalmopathy. TCRdb used MiXCR to reprocess the multiplex PCR reads, holding one entry per CDR3 protein. Among about 250,000 distinct CDR3 sequences listed, nearly 15% were seen once. The sequencing input was blood. These receptors originate from a woman aged 50 to 60 with Graves' hyperthyroidism that later progressed to Graves' ophthalmopathy. The CDR3 runs from the conserved cysteine through the conserved F or W. A D gene is named only where the DNA matches it firmly. Expanded clones get a size class; other rows say once, few or many, or leave the size out.

TRBJ2-1 | . | . | TRBV5-6 | CASSGGPSSYNEQFF | TGTGCCAGCAGCGGGGGACCTAGCTCCTACAATGAGCAGTTCTTC
TRBJ2-6 | TRBD1 | . | TRBV9 | CASSLETGKYASYLGNVLTF | TGTGCCAGCAGCTTGGAGACAGGGAAGTACGCTTCGTATTTAGGGAACGTCCTGACTTTC
TRBJ2-7 | . | many | TRBV7-6 | CASSSPGNSPDDEQYF | TGTGCCAGCAGCTCGCCTGGTAACTCCCCCGATGACGAGCAGTACTTC
TRBJ2-7 | TRBD2 | few | TRBV5-4 | CASSWRGAGVMEQYF | TGTGCCAGCAGCTGGCGGGGTGCGGGAGTTATGGAGCAGTACTTC
TRBJ2-7 | TRBD2 | . | TRBV5-1 | CASSLEGGRAISYEQYF | TGCGCCAGCAGCTTGGAGGGCGGGAGGGCCATTTCCTACGAGCAGTACTTC
TRBJ1-1 | . | many | TRBV30 | CAWKTGVNTEAFF | TGTGCCTGGAAGACCGGCGTGAACACTGAAGCTTTCTTT
TRBJ1-1 | . | many | TRBV11-1 | CASSGINTEAFF | TGTGCCAGCAGCGGAATAAACACTGAAGCTTTCTTT
TRBJ2-1 | . | many | TRBV30 | CAWSGTYNEQFF | TGTGCCTGGAGCGGGACCTACAATGAGCAGTTCTTC
TRBJ2-2 | . | few | TRBV5-1 | CASSLAHTGTGELFF | TGCGCCAGCAGCTTGGCCCATACGGGCACCGGGGAGCTGTTTTTT
TRBJ1-3 | . | many | TRBV3-1 | CASSDAGNTIYF | TGTGCCAGCAGTGACGCTGGAAACACCATATATTTT
TRBJ2-5 | . | many | TRBV28 | CASSPNGRSQETQYF | TGTGCCAGCAGCCCCAACGGAAGATCCCAAGAGACCCAGTACTTC
TRBJ2-6 | . | once | TRBV7-8 | CASSPIIDSGANVLTF | TGTGCCAGCAGCCCGATCATAGACTCTGGGGCCAACGTCCTGACTTTC
TRBJ1-3 | . | . | TRBV3-1 | CASSPGRSGNTIYF | TGTGCCAGCAGCCCAGGTCGCTCTGGAAACACCATATATTTT
TRBJ2-1 | . | many | TRBV9 | CASSADGTPHNEQFF | TGTGCCAGCAGCGCAGACGGGACGCCGCACAATGAGCAGTTCTTC
TRBJ1-2 | TRBD1 | . | TRBV29-1 | CSVQGAGGGYTF | TGCAGCGTACAGGGGGCAGGTGGTGGCTACACCTTC
TRBJ2-3 | TRBD2 | few | TRBV15 | CATSRAREGLTQYF | TGTGCCACCAGCAGAGCCCGGGAGGGCCTTACGCAGTATTTT
TRBJ2-2 | TRBD1 | many | TRBV24-1 | CATSDRDRGSTGELFF | TGTGCCACCAGTGACCGGGACAGGGGATCCACCGGGGAGCTGTTTTTT
TRBJ1-6 | . | many | TRBV28 | CASSFVQSNSPLHF | TGTGCCAGCAGTTTTGTACAGTCTAATTCACCCCTCCACTTT
TRBJ1-1 | . | . | TRBV7-3 | CASSSTSTEAFF | TGTGCCAGCAGCTCCACTTCTACTGAAGCTTTCTTT
TRBJ1-6 | TRBD1 | . | TRBV6-1 | CARSWSPQPQGARHSPLHF | TGTGCCAGGAGTTGGAGTCCACAGCCGCAGGGGGCAAGGCATTCACCCCTCCACTTT
TRBJ2-1 | . | many | TRBV12-3/TRBV12-4 | CASSTGDGGSEQFF | TGTGCCAGCAGTACAGGGGATGGCGGGAGTGAGCAGTTCTTC
TRBJ1-4 | . | many | TRBV5-6 | CASRPTGSDEKLFF | TGTGCCAGCAGACCTACAGGGAGTGATGAAAAACTGTTTTTT
TRBJ2-5 | TRBD1 | many | TRBV20-1 | CSARDYPGGYETQYF | TGCAGTGCTAGAGATTATCCAGGGGGCTATGAGACCCAGTACTTC
TRBJ1-1 | . | . | TRBV12-3/TRBV12-4 | CASSRQVRTEAFF | TGTGCCAGCAGCCGACAGGTTCGAACTGAAGCTTTCTTT
TRBJ1-5 | TRBD1 | many | TRBV12-3/TRBV12-4 | CASSFGTGRQPQHF | TGTGCCAGCAGTTTCGGGACAGGGAGACAGCCCCAGCATTTT
TRBJ1-1 | TRBD1 | many | TRBV5-1 | CASSLAGLGTGDPEAFF | TGCGCCAGCAGCTTGGCCGGGTTGGGGACAGGGGATCCTGAAGCTTTCTTT
TRBJ2-5 | . | many | TRBV3-1 | CASSHPIAKETQYF | TGTGCCAGCAGCCACCCCATAGCTAAAGAGACCCAGTACTTC
TRBJ2-4 | . | many | TRBV7-9 | CASSPISGKNIQYF | TGTGCCAGCAGCCCAATAAGCGGCAAAAACATTCAGTACTTC
TRBJ1-3 | . | few | TRBV12-3/TRBV12-4 | CASTFLRNSGNTIYF | TGTGCCAGCACCTTTCTACGGAACTCTGGAAACACCATATATTTT
TRBJ1-1 | . | many | TRBV5-1 | CASSPTINYGEAFF | TGCGCCAGCAGCCCAACGATAAATTACGGTGAAGCTTTCTTT
TRBJ2-3 | . | many | TRBV5-1 | CASSLATQVRDTQYF | TGCGCCAGCAGCTTGGCCACACAGGTCAGAGATACGCAGTATTTT
TRBJ2-7 | . | many | TRBV28 | CASSVPRRQGTYKQYF | TGTGCCAGCAGTGTACCTCGGCGGCAGGGAACCTACAAGCAGTACTTC
TRBJ2-1 | . | many | TRBV18 | CASSQRKLRDGEQFF | TGTGCCAGCTCCCAACGTAAGTTGCGGGATGGTGAGCAGTTCTTC